This T cell receptor beta chain was sequenced during a study of a mutant IDH1 vaccine in newly diagnosed glioma. The junction had 13 bases not matched to a gene; V was cut back by 5 bases and J by 1 base. The CDR3 is 17 residues long. The germline gives CDR1 PRHDT, CDR2 FYEKMQ (reference sequence). The repertoire was sequenced with immunoSEQ multiplex PCR; TCRdb's copy has only in-frame clones and lacks some. The sample lists about 92,000 clones, just under 80% occurring once. Time point defined: baseline, week 1 (first vaccination visit). The sample's treatment: pre-vaccination baseline after standard-of-care therapy.

This chain uses TRBV13 with TRBJ1-1; 7 nucleotides agree with TRBD1. The specimen was PBMCs, collected from a glioma patient treated with radiotherapy, temozolomide or both. This sequence originates from a man aged 35-49 years with glioma. The chain's CDR3 is CASSPMGQLGRNTEAFF. The CDR3 nucleotides are TGTGCCAGCAGCCCTATGGGACAGTTGGGGAGGAACACTGAAGCTTTCTTT.